The 9 T cell receptor beta chains below were found in one sample sequenced in a study of blood T cell repertoires in COVID-19. The protocol was immunoSEQ multiplex PCR, while the TCRdb copy is restricted to in-frame clones and leaves out a portion. The sample consists of over 200,000 clones, about 90% of them appearing once. The sample was peripheral blood. The source of these receptors is a woman between 18 and 30 years old who had recovered from COVID-19.

The V call is TRBV7-8, the J call TRBJ1-1; D is uncertain. The V end was cut by 1 base, the J end by 5 bases, with 11 bases between. Germline lookup yields CDR1 SGHVS and CDR2 FQNEAQ. This CDR3 contains 14 residues. For the CDR3, the DNA is TGTGCCAGCAGCTTAGAAGTCCGCGGGACTGAAGCTTTCTTT. Translation gives CASSLEVRGTEAFF.

The V gene is TRBV5-1, the J gene TRBJ1-6; 7 nucleotides align to TRBD1. Germline V gene data show CDR1 as SGHRS and CDR2 as YFSETQ. V lost 6 bases to trimming and J lost 5 bases; unmatched junction nucleotides: 5. The CDR3 has 14 residues. The CDR3 DNA is TGCGCCAGCAAAAGAGGGACAGATAATTCACCCCTCCACTTT. Protein product: CASKRGTDNSPLHF.

V gene TRBV11-2 combines with J gene TRBJ2-2; TRBD1 matches 7 bases. The CDR3 is 14 amino acids. V shed 2 bases and J 7 bases; nucleotides not matched to a gene: 4. Germline-derived CDR1 and CDR2 are SGHAT and FQNNGV. CDR3 protein: CASSLPTGVGELFF. CDR3 sequence (DNA): TGTGCCAGCAGCTTACCAACAGGGGTCGGGGAGCTGTTTTTT.

This chain connects TRBV5-6 to TRBJ1-2; a weak D match, TRBD1 (5 bases). The CDR3 runs 13 residues. Trimming stripped 4 bases from V and 5 bases from J, with 12 bases between. Germline V gene data show CDR1 as SGHDT and CDR2 as YYEEEE. CDR3 in amino acids: CASSGGTPYGYTF. The CDR3 bases are TGTGCCAGCAGCGGAGGGACGCCTTATGGCTACACCTTC.

J is TRBJ1-1 and V is TRBV12-3 or TRBV12-4; 7 nucleotides align to TRBD1. Germline trimming cut 5 bases from V and 6 bases from J; bases unmatched to any gene: 3. CDR3 length equals 12 residues. The CDR3 nucleotides read TGTGCCAGCAGTGGGACAGCCTCTGAAGCTTTCTTT. It translates to CASSGTASEAFF.

CDR3 loop: CASSPGLAGARFF. The DNA of the CDR3 is TGTGCCAGCAGCCCGGGACTAGCGGGCGCTCGGTTCTTC. V is TRBV5-6 and J is TRBJ2-1; 12 positions match TRBD2. Looked up from germline, CDR1 is SGHDT and CDR2 is YYEEEE. V dropped 4 bases and J dropped 15; count of bases not matched to a gene: 8. The CDR3 consists of 13 residues.

The chain employs TRBV29-1 and TRBJ1-5, with D tentatively TRBD1 (6 bases). The germline V gene has CDR1 SQVTM and CDR2 ANQGSEA. V shed 6 bases and J shed 5 bases, with 14 bases lying between them. This CDR3 spans 13 amino acids. The CDR3 here is CSVGASWDQPQHF. CDR3 nucleotide sequence: TGCAGCGTGGGGGCGTCGTGGGATCAGCCCCAGCATTTT.

V is TRBV19 and J is TRBJ1-1, with D possibly TRBD1 on 6 matching bases. The V gene lost 3 bases and the J gene lost 3 bases, with 14 bases spanning the gap. The CDR3 runs to 15 residues. CDR1 is LNHDA and CDR2 is SQIVND in the germline V gene (reference sequence). CDR3 DNA sequence: TGTGCCAGTAGTATCGCAGGGGTGCAGGACACTGAAGCTTTCTTT. It specifies CASSIAGVQDTEAFF.

The chain couples TRBV18 to TRBJ1-3, with D hard to call. Trimming removed 6 bases at V and 7 bases at J, with 19 bases between. The CDR3 length is 15 residues. Germline lookup yields CDR1 KGHSH and CDR2 LQKENI. Here the CDR3 reads CASSPPGGLANTIYF. The CDR3 region has the DNA TGTGCCAGCTCGCCCCCAGGTGGACTGGCGAACACCATATATTTT. Looking up the rest from reference TRBV18 and TRBJ1-3 gives the full variable domain: NAGVMQNPRHLVRRRGQEARLRCSPMKGHSHVYWYRQLPEEGLKFMVYLQKENIIDESGMPKERFSAEFPKEGPSILRIQQVVRGDSAAYFCASSPPGGLANTIYFGEGSWLTVV.